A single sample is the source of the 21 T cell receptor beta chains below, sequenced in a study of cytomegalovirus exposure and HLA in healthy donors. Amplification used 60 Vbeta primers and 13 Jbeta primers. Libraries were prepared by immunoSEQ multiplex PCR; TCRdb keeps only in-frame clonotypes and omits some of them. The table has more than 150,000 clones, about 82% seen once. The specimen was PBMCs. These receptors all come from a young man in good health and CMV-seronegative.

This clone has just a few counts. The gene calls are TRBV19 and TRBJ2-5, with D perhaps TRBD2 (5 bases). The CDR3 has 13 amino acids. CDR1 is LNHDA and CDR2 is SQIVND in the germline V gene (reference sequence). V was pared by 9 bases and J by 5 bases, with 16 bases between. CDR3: CASNRPGGETQYF. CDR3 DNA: TGTGCCAGCAATCGTCCCGGCGGGGAGACCCAGTACTTC.

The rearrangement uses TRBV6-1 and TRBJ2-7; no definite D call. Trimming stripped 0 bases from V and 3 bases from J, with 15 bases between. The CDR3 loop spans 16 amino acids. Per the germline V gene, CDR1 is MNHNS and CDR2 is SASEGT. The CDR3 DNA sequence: TGTGCCAGCAGTGAAGCAATTGGCGGTAACGACTACGAGCAGTACTTC. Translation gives CASSEAIGGNDYEQYF.

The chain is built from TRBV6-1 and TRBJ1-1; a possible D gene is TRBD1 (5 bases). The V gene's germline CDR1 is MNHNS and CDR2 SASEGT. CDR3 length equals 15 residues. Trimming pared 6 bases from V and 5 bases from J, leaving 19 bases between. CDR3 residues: CASRRGGTGGTEAFF. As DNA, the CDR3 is TGTGCCAGCAGGAGGGGTGGGACCGGGGGGACTGAAGCTTTCTTT.

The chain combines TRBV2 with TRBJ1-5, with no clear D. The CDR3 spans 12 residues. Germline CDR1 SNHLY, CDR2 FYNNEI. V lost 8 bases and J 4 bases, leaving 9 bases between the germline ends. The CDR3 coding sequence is TGTGCCAGCGGAGGGCGAAATCAGCCCCAGCATTTT. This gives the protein CASGGRNQPQHF. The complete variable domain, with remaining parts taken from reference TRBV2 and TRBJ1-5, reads EPEVTQTPSHQVTQMGQEVILRCVPISNHLYFYWYRQILGQKVEFLVSFYNNEISEKSEIFDDQFSVERPDGSNFTLKIRSTKLEDSAMYFCASGGRNQPQHFGDGTRLSIL.

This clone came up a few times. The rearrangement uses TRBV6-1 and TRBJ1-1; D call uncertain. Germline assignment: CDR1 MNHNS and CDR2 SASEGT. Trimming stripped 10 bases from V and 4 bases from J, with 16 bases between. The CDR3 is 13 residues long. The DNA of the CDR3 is TGTGCCACCACCTCGGCGGGCAGCACTGAAGCTTTCTTT. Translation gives CATTSAGSTEAFF.

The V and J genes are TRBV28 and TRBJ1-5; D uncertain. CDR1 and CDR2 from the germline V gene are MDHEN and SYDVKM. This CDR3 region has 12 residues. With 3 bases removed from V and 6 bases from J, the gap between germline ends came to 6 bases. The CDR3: CASSFRGQPQHF. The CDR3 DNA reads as TGTGCCAGCAGTTTCCGGGGTCAGCCCCAGCATTTT.

This CDR3 reads CANPRLAGGLYNEQFF. The DNA for the CDR3 is TGTGCTAACCCCCGGCTAGCGGGGGGCCTTTACAATGAGCAGTTCTTC. J is TRBJ2-1 and V is TRBV7-7; 11 nucleotides align to TRBD2. This CDR3 spans 16 amino acids. Germline-derived CDR1 and CDR2 are SSHAT and FNYEAQ (reference sequence).

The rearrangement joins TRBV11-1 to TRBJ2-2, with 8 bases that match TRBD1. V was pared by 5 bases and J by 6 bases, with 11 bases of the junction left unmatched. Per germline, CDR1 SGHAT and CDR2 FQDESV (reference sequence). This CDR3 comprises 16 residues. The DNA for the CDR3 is TGTGCCAGCAGCCATCGACAGGGGCCAGCGTCCGGGGAGCTGTTTTTT. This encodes CASSHRQGPASGELFF.

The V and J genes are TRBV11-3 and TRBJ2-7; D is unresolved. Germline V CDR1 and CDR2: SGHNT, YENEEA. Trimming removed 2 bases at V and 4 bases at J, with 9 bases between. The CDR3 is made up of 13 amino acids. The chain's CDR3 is CASSLNGAYEQYF. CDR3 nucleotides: TGTGCCAGCAGCTTAAATGGTGCGTACGAGCAGTACTTC.

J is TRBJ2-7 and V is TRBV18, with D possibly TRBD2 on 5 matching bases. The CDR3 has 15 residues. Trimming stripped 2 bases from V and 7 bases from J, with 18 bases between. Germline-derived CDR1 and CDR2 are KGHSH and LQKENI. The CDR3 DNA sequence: TGTGCCAGCTCACCAGCGGTCAGTGGATCGGGGGAGCAGTACTTC. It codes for CASSPAVSGSGEQYF.

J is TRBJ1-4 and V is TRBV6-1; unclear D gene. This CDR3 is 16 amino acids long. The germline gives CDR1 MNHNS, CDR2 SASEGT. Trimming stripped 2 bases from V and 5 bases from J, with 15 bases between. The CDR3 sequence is CASSESVRGVNEKLFF. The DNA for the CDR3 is TGTGCCAGCAGTGAATCGGTGCGCGGGGTCAATGAAAAACTGTTTTTT.

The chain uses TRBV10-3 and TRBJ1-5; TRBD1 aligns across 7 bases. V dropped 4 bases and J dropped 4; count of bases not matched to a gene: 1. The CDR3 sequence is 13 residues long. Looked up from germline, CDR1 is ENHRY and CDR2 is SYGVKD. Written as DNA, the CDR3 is TGTGCCATCAGTGCAGGGGGAAATCAGCCCCAGCATTTT. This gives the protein CAISAGGNQPQHF.

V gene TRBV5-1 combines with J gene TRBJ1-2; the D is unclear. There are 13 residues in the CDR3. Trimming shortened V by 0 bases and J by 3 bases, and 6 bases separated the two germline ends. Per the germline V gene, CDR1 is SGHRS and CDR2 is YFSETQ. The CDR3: CASSLGHDYGYTF. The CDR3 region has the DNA TGCGCCAGCAGCTTGGGACACGACTATGGCTACACCTTC.

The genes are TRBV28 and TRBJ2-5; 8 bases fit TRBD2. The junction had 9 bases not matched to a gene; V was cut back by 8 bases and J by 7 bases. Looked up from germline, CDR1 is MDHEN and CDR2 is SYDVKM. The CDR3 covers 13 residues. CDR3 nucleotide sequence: TGTGCCAGCCGCCCTAGTCGGGGGGGGACCCAGTACTTC. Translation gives CASRPSRGGTQYF. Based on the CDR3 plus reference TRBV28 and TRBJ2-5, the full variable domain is DVKVTQSSRYLVKRTGEKVFLECVQDMDHENMFWYRQDPGLGLRLIYFSYDVKMKEKGDIPEGYSVSREKKERFSLILESASTNQTSMYLCASRPSRGGTQYFGPGTRLLVL.

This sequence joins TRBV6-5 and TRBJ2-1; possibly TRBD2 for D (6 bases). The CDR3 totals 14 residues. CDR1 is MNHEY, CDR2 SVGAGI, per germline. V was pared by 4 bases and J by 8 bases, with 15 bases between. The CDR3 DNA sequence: TGTGCCAGCAGTTTCGGGCAGGGACTGTATGAGCAGTTCTTC. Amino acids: CASSFGQGLYEQFF.

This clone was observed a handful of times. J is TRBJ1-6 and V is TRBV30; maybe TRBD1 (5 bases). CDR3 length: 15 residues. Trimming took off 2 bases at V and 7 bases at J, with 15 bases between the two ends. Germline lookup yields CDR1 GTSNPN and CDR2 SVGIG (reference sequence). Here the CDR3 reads CAWSTRQGLNSPLHF. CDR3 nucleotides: TGTGCCTGGAGTACCCGGCAGGGATTAAATTCACCCCTCCACTTT.

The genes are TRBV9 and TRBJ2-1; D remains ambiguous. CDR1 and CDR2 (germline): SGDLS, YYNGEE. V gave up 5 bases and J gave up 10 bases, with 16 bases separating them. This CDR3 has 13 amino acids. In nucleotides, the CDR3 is TGTGCCAGCAGTCCCCAGGCAGCCCCGGAGCAGTTCTTC. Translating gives CASSPQAAPEQFF.

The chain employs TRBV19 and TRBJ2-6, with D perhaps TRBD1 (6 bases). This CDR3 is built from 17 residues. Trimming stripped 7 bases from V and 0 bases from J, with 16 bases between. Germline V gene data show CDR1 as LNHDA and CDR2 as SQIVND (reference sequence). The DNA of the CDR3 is TGTGCCAGTACCTCTCAAAGGGGGTTCTCTGGGGCCAACGTCCTGACTTTC. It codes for CASTSQRGFSGANVLTF.

CDR3 in amino acids: CASSTGSNTEAFF. CDR3 nucleotides: TGTGCCAGCAGCACCGGGTCGAACACTGAAGCTTTCTTT. V and J are TRBV5-4 and TRBJ1-1; D gene unclear. This CDR3 has 13 amino acids. CDR1 SGHNT and CDR2 YYREEE come from the germline V gene (reference sequence). Trimming shortened V by 4 bases and J by 1 base, and 8 bases separated the two germline ends. Filled out from reference TRBV5-4 and TRBJ1-1, the complete variable domain reads ETGVTQSPTHLIKTRGQQVTLRCSSQSGHNTVSWYQQALGQGPQFIFQYYREEENGRGNFPPRFSGLQFPNYSSELNVNALELDDSALYLCASSTGSNTEAFFGQGTRLTVV.

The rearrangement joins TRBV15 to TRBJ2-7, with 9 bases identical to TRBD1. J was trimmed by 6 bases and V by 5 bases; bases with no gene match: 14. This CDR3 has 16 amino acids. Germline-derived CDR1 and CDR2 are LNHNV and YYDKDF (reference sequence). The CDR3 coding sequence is TGTGCCACCAGCCGGAGAGTTGGGACAGGGCGTAGCGAGCAGTACTTC. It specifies CATSRRVGTGRSEQYF. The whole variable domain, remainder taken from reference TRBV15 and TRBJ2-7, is DAMVIQNPRYQVTQFGKPVTLSCSQTLNHNVMYWYQQKSSQAPKLLFHYYDKDFNNEADTPDNFQSRRPNTSFCFLDIRSPGLGDTAMYLCATSRRVGTGRSEQYFGPGTRLTVT.

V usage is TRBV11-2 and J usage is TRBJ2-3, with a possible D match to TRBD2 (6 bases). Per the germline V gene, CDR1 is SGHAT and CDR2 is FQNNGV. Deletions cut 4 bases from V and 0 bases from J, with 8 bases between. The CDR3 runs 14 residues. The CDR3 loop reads CASSSGTSTDTQYF. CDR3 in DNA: TGTGCCAGCAGCTCCGGGACTAGCACAGATACGCAGTATTTT.